This TCR beta chain is from a study of blood T cell repertoires in COVID-19. In the study overall: The study drew acute and convalescent COVID-19 samples from the United States, Italy and Spain. The cDNA or gDNA used as material had been derived from T cells, B-cell-depleted T cells, or PBMCs.

CDR1 is SGHRS, CDR2 YFSETQ, per germline. This CDR3 region has 14 residues. V trimming: 0 bases; J trimming: 7 bases; junction bases outside the gene matches: 6. Per the original methods: Quantification of nucleated cells was approximated via reference gene primer amplification. This table comes from immunoSEQ multiplex PCR, and its TCRdb copy is limited to in-frame clones, with some not included. The D gene and trimming were derived from the DNA, and the V and J assignments and clone size from that table. Here the sample spans a few hundred thousand clones, roughly 90% being singletons. This chain joins TRBV5-1 and TRBJ1-2; TRBD1 aligns across 7 bases. The sequenced sample consisted of peripheral blood. This clonotype originated in a man between 65 and 85 years old with acute or convalescent COVID-19. The CDR3 region is CASSLVTGEGGYTF. DNA for the CDR3: TGCGCCAGCAGCTTGGTTACAGGGGAAGGTGGCTACACCTTC.